This entry lists 16 T cell receptor beta chains sequenced from one sample in a study of regulatory T cells in long-lasting Graves disease. Construction of TCR beta libraries relied on iRepertoire HTBI primers and on Arm-PCR targeting CDR3 regions. In TCRdb, the multiplex PCR reads were re-called with MiXCR into one record per CDR3 protein. Of about 430,000 distinct CDR3 sequences listed, over 12% are singletons. The time point was: newly diagnosed GD, antithyroid drugs for less than 3 months. The TCR library was made from RNA that had been extracted from PBMCs in TRIzol. These records were also assigned to another study, of T cells in Graves' hyperthyroidism and ophthalmopathy.

Sequenced here: peripheral blood mononuclear cells (PBMCs), sampled at new diagnosis, from a patient treated with antithyroid drugs. These receptors were collected from a woman aged 40-49 years with Graves disease.

This clonotype was observed at least ten times. V is TRBV27 and J is TRBJ2-5; 13 nucleotides line up with TRBD2. This CDR3 has 16 amino acids. V was clipped by 4 bases and J by 5 bases; unmatched bases: 7. Germline V gene sequence: CDR1 MNHEY, CDR2 SMNVEV (reference sequence). The CDR3 DNA reads TGTGCCAGCAGTTCGAGGACTAGCGGGAGTCCGGAGACCCAGTACTTC. Residues: CASSSRTSGSPETQYF.

The chain joins TRBV15 to TRBJ1-4, with no clear D. V gave up 1 base and J gave up 4 bases, with 10 bases separating them. This CDR3 comprises 15 residues. Germline CDR1 reads LNHNV; CDR2 reads YYDKDF (reference sequence). The CDR3 protein is CATSRVRPGNEKLFF. The DNA for the CDR3 is TGTGCCACCAGCAGAGTGCGGCCGGGTAATGAAAAACTGTTTTTT.

The table lists this clonotype with many counts. The chain recombines TRBV11-3 with TRBJ2-1; the match to TRBD1 covers 9 bases. The CDR3 is 15 amino acids. CDR1 is SGHNT and CDR2 is YENEEA in the germline V gene. V gave up 2 bases and J gave up 8 bases; unmatched junction bases: 7. The CDR3 region has the DNA TGTGCCAGCAGCTTAACCAGGGACAGGGCGCATGAGCAGTTCTTC. Protein: CASSLTRDRAHEQFF.

Ten or more counts support this clonotype. The chain links TRBV28 to TRBJ2-2; no clear D gene. Germline V lookup: CDR1 MDHEN, CDR2 SYDVKM. Trimming cost V 5 bases and J 2 bases, with 15 bases left between them. This CDR3 region has 16 residues. CDR3 DNA: TGTGCCAGCAGTCCCGATGTTGGGGTCAACACCGGGGAGCTGTTTTTT. It is translated as CASSPDVGVNTGELFF.

This chain connects TRBV4-1 to TRBJ2-5; 14 bases match TRBD2. The CDR3 spans 18 residues. Trimming at V came to 1 base and at J to 5 bases, leaving 9 bases not matched to a gene. Germline V gene lookup returns CDR1 MGHRA and CDR2 YSYEKL. The CDR3 protein is CASSQGAGTSGRGETQYF. In nucleotides, the CDR3 is TGCGCCAGCAGCCAAGGAGCCGGGACTAGCGGGAGAGGCGAGACCCAGTACTTC.

This clonotype was seen many times. The chain recombines TRBV27 with TRBJ2-1; D is unresolved. The CDR3 has 14 amino acids. The V and J ends lost 3 bases and 9 bases respectively, with 15 bases between them. Germline CDR1 is MNHEY and CDR2 is SMNVEV (reference sequence). CDR3 loop: CASSFVGFRGEQFF. The CDR3 coding sequence is TGTGCCAGCAGTTTTGTGGGGTTTCGTGGTGAGCAGTTCTTC.

A remark on this clonotype: This may arise from a read error, as a much more abundant clone is one base away. The chain joins TRBV28 to TRBJ1-4; 8 bases agree with TRBD1. The CDR3 runs to 15 residues. Trimming removed 3 bases from V and 7 bases from J; junction bases left unmatched: 7. The V gene's germline CDR1 is MDHEN and CDR2 SYDVKM. The CDR3 sequence is CASSFPGRGREKLFF. The CDR3 bases are TGTGCCAGCAGTTTCCCGGGCAGGGGGCGTGAAAAACTGTTTTTT.

The rearrangement joins TRBV6-1 to TRBJ2-5, with 9 bases identical to TRBD2. CDR1 is MNHNS and CDR2 is SASEGT in the germline V gene. Unmatched junction bases numbered 12, after V lost 5 bases and J lost 2 bases. This CDR3 comprises 17 residues. In nucleotides, the CDR3 is TGTGCCAGCAGTAGGACTAGCGAAGTTGTGTGGCAAGAGACCCAGTACTTC. This translates into CASSRTSEVVWQETQYF.

CDR3 sequence: CASSRTGTRRGNTIYF. The CDR3 DNA is TGTGCCAGCAGCCGCACCGGGACAAGGCGAGGAAACACCATATATTTT. The gene calls are TRBV3-1 and TRBJ1-3; a possible D gene is TRBD1 (6 bases). V lost 4 bases and J 4 bases, leaving 17 bases between the germline ends. Germline V gene sequence: CDR1 LGHDT, CDR2 YNNKEL (reference sequence). This CDR3 region has 16 residues.

This clonotype has more than one count but fewer than ten. The chain combines TRBV19 with TRBJ2-3; 7 nucleotides match TRBD1. V lost 10 bases and J lost 1; bases outside the gene matches: 5. Germline values: CDR1 LNHDA, CDR2 SQIVND (reference sequence). This CDR3 comprises 13 residues. Here the CDR3 reads CATTGEGTDTQYF. In nucleotides, the CDR3 is TGTGCCACTACAGGGGAAGGCACAGATACGCAGTATTTT.

The chain joins TRBV6-4 to TRBJ2-2; D is tentatively TRBD1 or TRBD2 (5 bases each). Germline V gene lookup returns CDR1 MRHNA and CDR2 SNTAGT. This CDR3 comprises 16 residues. V lost 5 bases to trimming and J lost 5 bases, with 18 bases between them. This CDR3 reads CASSIYRPPGTGELFF. The CDR3 DNA sequence: TGTGCCAGCAGTATATACAGGCCCCCGGGGACCGGGGAGCTGTTTTTT.

A word on this clonotype: A read error likely explains this, since a far larger clone differs by one base. The CDR3 end shows no conserved phenylalanine or tryptophan, and so a read error is likely. Because the CDR3's place on the DNA is in doubt, the DNA is left out and the CDR3 is given as listed by TCRdb. The J gene is TRBJ2-1, the V gene TRBV28; the table's D call TRBD1 went unverified against the DNA. The CDR3 is 17 amino acids in total, end residues counted. Germline V gene sequence: CDR1 MDHEN, CDR2 SYDVKM. CDR3 loop: CASSSLAQGRVADTQYL.

This clonotype has ten or more counts. This chain uses TRBV11-3 with TRBJ2-7; maybe TRBD1 (6 bases). CDR1 and CDR2 from the germline V gene are SGHNT and YENEEA. V gave up 0 bases and J gave up 8 bases, with 8 bases separating them. This CDR3 spans 12 amino acids. The CDR3 here is CASSLDTGKQYF. CDR3 nucleotides: TGTGCCAGCAGCTTAGACACAGGGAAGCAGTACTTC.

This clonotype was picked up many times. The gene calls are TRBV5-1 and TRBJ1-1, with D possibly TRBD1 on 5 matching bases. Trimming stripped 7 bases from V and 1 base from J, with 8 bases between. The CDR3 length is 12 residues. Looked up from germline, CDR1 is SGHRS and CDR2 is YFSETQ. The CDR3 sequence: CASWGENTEAFF. In nucleotides, the CDR3 is TGCGCCAGCTGGGGGGAGAACACTGAAGCTTTCTTT.

The chain combines TRBV7-9 with TRBJ2-3; 11 bases align to TRBD2. This CDR3 region has 15 residues. The J segment lost 3 bases and the V segment lost 4 bases, leaving 3 bases of the junction unmatched. CDR1 is SEHNR, CDR2 FQNEAQ, per germline (reference sequence). The CDR3 protein is CASSSGLAETDTQYF. CDR3 coding DNA: TGTGCCAGCAGCTCGGGACTAGCGGAGACAGATACGCAGTATTTT.

This clonotype was detected a few times. The V and J genes are TRBV12-3 or TRBV12-4 and TRBJ1-2, with D perhaps TRBD1 (5 bases). With 0 bases removed from V and 4 bases from J, the gap between germline ends came to 15 bases. This CDR3 contains 16 residues. Here the CDR3 reads CASSLAQGRRTYGYTF. The CDR3 DNA sequence: TGTGCCAGCAGTTTAGCCCAGGGACGCCGGACCTATGGCTACACCTTC.